This entry features one TCR beta chain sequence. The data are from a study of shared T cell receptors in the human thymus. Clones were read by immunoSEQ multiplex PCR, and TCRdb kept only the in-frame ones, dropping some. Among more than 550,000 clones listed, around 87% were seen once. These data were also filed under a second study, of human thymus T cells. That work contributes: Each of the donors was a healthy Finnish infant who was undergoing open corrective cardiac surgery for congenital heart defects. Thymus tissue was removed during corrective cardiac surgery. Thymic and blood repertoires appeared to display a bias in their usage of V and J genes. Unrelated individuals had highly overlapping thymic repertoires, as reported in related research.

Sample: thymocytes. This sequence originates from a boy younger than two with a congenital heart defect.

CDR3: CASSSSRTQYF. The CDR3 coding sequence is TGTGCCAGCAGTTCGTCTCGGACCCAGTACTTC. This chain connects TRBV27 to TRBJ2-5; D gene ambiguous. This CDR3 has 11 residues. The V gene's germline CDR1 is MNHEY and CDR2 SMNVEV (reference sequence). The V and J ends lost 4 bases and 7 bases respectively, with 7 bases between them.